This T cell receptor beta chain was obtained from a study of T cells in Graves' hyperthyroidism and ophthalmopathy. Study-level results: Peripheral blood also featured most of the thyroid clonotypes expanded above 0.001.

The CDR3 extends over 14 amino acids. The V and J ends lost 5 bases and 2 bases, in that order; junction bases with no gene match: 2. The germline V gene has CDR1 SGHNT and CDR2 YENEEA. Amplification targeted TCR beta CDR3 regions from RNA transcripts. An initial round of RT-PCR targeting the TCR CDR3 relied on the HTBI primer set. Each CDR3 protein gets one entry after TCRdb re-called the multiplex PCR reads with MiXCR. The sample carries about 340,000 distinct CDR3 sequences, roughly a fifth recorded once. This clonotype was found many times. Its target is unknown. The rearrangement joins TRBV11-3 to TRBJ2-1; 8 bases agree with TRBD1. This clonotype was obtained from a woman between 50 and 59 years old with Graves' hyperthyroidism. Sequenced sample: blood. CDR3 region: CASSPQGAYNEQFF. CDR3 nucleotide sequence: TGTGCCAGCAGCCCACAGGGGGCCTACAATGAGCAGTTCTTC.